The 26 T cell receptor beta chains below all came from one sample that was sequenced in a study of identical twins. MiXCR was run by TCRdb on the 5' RACE reads, yielding one entry per CDR3 protein. The sample yields 350,000 or so distinct CDR3 sequences, approximately 10% seen once. What was sequenced was naive T cells sorted from blood. The source of these receptors is a woman in her fifties or sixties in good health.

This clonotype has a count of ten or more. The V and J genes are TRBV9 and TRBJ2-3; 9 nucleotides match TRBD2. With 7 bases clipped from V and 6 bases from J, the junction kept 15 bases outside the gene matches. From germline, CDR1 is SGDLS and CDR2 YYNGEE. The CDR3 spans 16 residues. The CDR3 sequence is CASSRSAGGLLDTQYF. The CDR3 DNA sequence: TGTGCCAGCTCGCGGTCGGCGGGAGGGCTCCTCGATACGCAGTATTTT.

This clonotype occurred many times. The CDR3 sequence is CASSLRTYSNQPQHF. CDR3 DNA: TGTGCCAGCAGCTTGAGGACTTATAGCAATCAGCCCCAGCATTTT. The V call is TRBV5-5, the J call TRBJ1-5; unclear D gene. V lost 1 base to trimming and J lost 0 bases, with 8 bases between them. Germline V gene sequence: CDR1 SGHKS, CDR2 YYEKEE (reference sequence). The CDR3 extends over 15 amino acids.

There are a few counts of this clonotype. The CDR3 reads CASSLVTVAADTQYF. CDR3 DNA sequence: TGCGCCAGCAGCTTGGTAACGGTAGCGGCGGATACGCAGTATTTT. This chain links TRBV5-1 with TRBJ2-3, with D perhaps TRBD2 (6 bases). Germline CDR1 SGHRS, CDR2 YFSETQ. V dropped 0 bases and J dropped 6 bases, with 14 bases sitting between them. CDR3 length: 15 residues.

The V gene is TRBV28, the J gene TRBJ1-4; D is ambiguous. V shed 5 bases and J shed 8 bases, with 15 bases lying between them. CDR1 is MDHEN and CDR2 is SYDVKM in the germline V gene. This CDR3 spans 14 amino acids. CDR3 DNA sequence: TGTGCCAGCAGTCCAGGCAGCGGGCGGGAAAAACTGTTTTTT. Amino acid sequence: CASSPGSGREKLFF.

The chain recombines TRBV7-3 with TRBJ1-1; D gene uncertain. V gave up 5 bases and J gave up 5 bases, with 12 bases separating them. The germline V gene has CDR1 SGHTA and CDR2 FQGTGA. CDR3 size: 13 residues. The CDR3 DNA reads as TGTGCCAGCAGCGCATCTCCGGTAACTGAAGCTTTCTTT. Residues: CASSASPVTEAFF.

The rearrangement joins TRBV11-2 to TRBJ1-4; D gene ambiguous. Germline CDR1 reads SGHAT; CDR2 reads FQNNGV. The V end was cut by 5 bases, the J end by 3 bases, with 22 bases between. CDR3 size: 18 residues. This chain's CDR3 is CASSREAGRWWANEKLFF. For the CDR3, the DNA is TGTGCCAGCAGCCGAGAGGCCGGGAGGTGGTGGGCTAATGAAAAACTGTTTTTT.

This clonotype was observed at least ten times. The genes are TRBV20-1 and TRBJ2-1; TRBD2 aligns across 11 bases. The germline V gene has CDR1 DFQATT and CDR2 SNEGSKA (reference sequence). CDR3 length equals 14 residues. The trim removed 3 bases at V and 4 bases at J, leaving 2 bases unmatched. The CDR3 loop is CSARGTSGYNEQFF. The CDR3 DNA is TGCAGTGCTAGGGGGACTAGCGGATACAATGAGCAGTTCTTC.

V is TRBV5-1 and J is TRBJ2-7; the match to TRBD2 covers 7 bases. The CDR3 is 14 amino acids. The germline CDR1 and CDR2 sequences are SGHRS and YFSETQ. The V segment lost 0 bases and the J segment 3 bases; nucleotides outside the gene matches: 3. Written as DNA, the CDR3 is TGCGCCAGCAGCTTGGCTAGCGGTGACTACGAGCAGTACTTC. This sequence encodes CASSLASGDYEQYF.

This clonotype was seen repeatedly, ten times or more. This chain connects TRBV7-9 to TRBJ2-7; weak D call: TRBD1 (5 bases). Trimming took 1 base from V and 2 from J, leaving 6 bases between them. This CDR3 spans 13 amino acids. Germline V CDR1 and CDR2: SEHNR, FQNEAQ (reference sequence). The CDR3 reads CASSLGGPYEQYF. Written as DNA, the CDR3 is TGTGCCAGCAGCTTAGGGGGCCCCTACGAGCAGTACTTC.

This clonotype was recorded a few times. This rearrangement joins TRBV12-3 or TRBV12-4 to TRBJ2-1; D is unresolved. V shed 0 bases and J shed 8 bases, with 11 bases lying between them. The CDR3 runs to 14 residues. The CDR3 DNA sequence: TGTGCCAGCAGTTTAGCGACAAGAAGGGATGAGCAGTTCTTC. Residues: CASSLATRRDEQFF.

This clonotype was seen only a few times. Here the CDR3 reads CASSFEAWGTEAFF. As DNA, the CDR3 is TGTGCCAGCAGTTTCGAGGCGTGGGGCACTGAAGCTTTCTTT. This chain uses TRBV12-3 or TRBV12-4 with TRBJ1-1; no definite D call. V was shortened by 3 bases and J by 4 bases, with 12 bases between the two germline ends. The CDR3 has 14 amino acids.

This clonotype was counted many times. The J gene is TRBJ2-7, the V gene TRBV15; TRBD2 matches 13 bases. CDR1 and CDR2 from the germline V gene are LNHNV and YYDKDF (reference sequence). This CDR3 region has 14 residues. Trimming cost V 4 bases and J 6 bases; bases outside gene matches: 3. The CDR3 DNA follows: TGTGCCACCAGCATGGGACTAGCGGGATTCGAGCAGTACTTC. It is translated as CATSMGLAGFEQYF. The whole variable domain, remainder taken from reference TRBV15 and TRBJ2-7, is DAMVIQNPRYQVTQFGKPVTLSCSQTLNHNVMYWYQQKSSQAPKLLFHYYDKDFNNEADTPDNFQSRRPNTSFCFLDIRSPGLGDTAMYLCATSMGLAGFEQYFGPGTRLTVT.

There are a few counts of this clonotype. V usage is TRBV5-1 and J usage is TRBJ1-1, with no clear D. The CDR3 extends over 14 amino acids. Germline assignment: CDR1 SGHRS and CDR2 YFSETQ. The germline V and J ends were trimmed by 7 bases and 0 bases, with 13 bases remaining between them. CDR3 amino acids: CASLEGPLNTEAFF. CDR3 coding DNA: TGCGCCAGCCTGGAAGGGCCTTTGAACACTGAAGCTTTCTTT.

This clonotype was observed at least ten times. J is TRBJ2-1 and V is TRBV12-3 or TRBV12-4; 7 bases are shared with TRBD2. This CDR3 contains 14 residues. The V and J ends lost 3 bases and 10 bases, in that order; junction bases with no gene match: 9. The CDR3 here is CASSFRAGAGEQFF. The CDR3 bases are TGTGCCAGCAGTTTCCGGGCGGGAGCAGGGGAGCAGTTCTTC.

This clonotype appeared a few times. V is TRBV3-1 and J is TRBJ1-1; 9 bases align to TRBD1. Germline V CDR1 and CDR2: LGHDT, YNNKEL (reference sequence). This CDR3 is built from 15 residues. J was trimmed by 1 base and V by 3 bases; bases with no gene match: 3. The CDR3 sequence: CASSHPTGGNTEAFF. DNA of the CDR3: TGTGCCAGCAGCCACCCGACAGGGGGGAACACTGAAGCTTTCTTT.

In this sample, this clonotype turned up a few times. This chain connects TRBV29-1 to TRBJ2-5; D tentatively fits TRBD1 or TRBD2 (5 bases each). The CDR3 has 12 amino acids. Germline V gives CDR1 SQVTM, CDR2 ANQGSEA. The V and J ends lost 7 bases and 5 bases respectively, with 14 bases between them. The CDR3 loop reads CSAAGTGETQYF. CDR3 sequence (DNA): TGCAGCGCCGCAGGGACCGGGGAGACCCAGTACTTC.

The rearrangement joins TRBV12-3 or TRBV12-4 to TRBJ2-1; D remains unclear. V dropped 3 bases and J dropped 13 bases, with 13 bases sitting between them. CDR3 length: 12 residues. Here the CDR3 DNA reads TGTGCCAGCAGTTTTGGTGTGGAAGGACAGTTCTTC. This gives the protein CASSFGVEGQFF.

The rearrangement joins TRBV20-1 to TRBJ1-3; D remains unclear. The germline V gene has CDR1 DFQATT and CDR2 SNEGSKA (reference sequence). V was shortened by 6 bases and J by 0 bases, with 12 bases between the two germline ends. CDR3 length equals 14 residues. This CDR3 reads CSASQAGSGNTIYF. CDR3 nucleotides: TGCAGTGCAAGTCAGGCAGGCTCTGGAAACACCATATATTTT.

This clonotype was seen a handful of times. The chain uses TRBV24-1 and TRBJ2-7; D unresolved. Deletions cut 7 bases from V and 4 bases from J, with 10 bases between. CDR3 length equals 12 residues. From germline, CDR1 is KGHDR and CDR2 SFDVKD. Written as DNA, the CDR3 is TGTGCCACCAGCTTACAAGGATACGAGCAGTACTTC. Translation gives CATSLQGYEQYF.

This sequence joins TRBV29-1 and TRBJ2-6; the match to TRBD1 covers 11 bases. CDR3 size: 15 residues. The J segment lost 12 bases and the V segment lost 5 bases, leaving 12 bases of the junction unmatched. CDR1 is SQVTM, CDR2 ANQGSEA, per germline. This CDR3 is CSVRISGTGGPVLTF. DNA of the CDR3: TGCAGCGTTCGGATATCCGGGACAGGGGGACCCGTCCTGACTTTC.

In this sample, this clonotype turned up many times. The chain joins TRBV24-1 to TRBJ2-1, with D possibly TRBD1 on 6 matching bases. The length of the CDR3 is 13 residues. Trimming removed 5 bases at V and 6 bases at J, with 10 bases between. Per the germline V gene, CDR1 is KGHDR and CDR2 is SFDVKD. The CDR3 sequence: CATSGTGLNEQFF. DNA of the CDR3: TGTGCCACCAGTGGTACAGGGCTCAATGAGCAGTTCTTC.

The genes are TRBV7-3 and TRBJ2-3; D possibly matches TRBD1 or TRBD2 (5 bases each). Germline V gene sequence: CDR1 SGHTA, CDR2 FQGTGA. With 1 base removed from V and 2 bases from J, the gap between germline ends came to 10 bases. The CDR3 length is 15 residues. CDR3 in DNA: TGTGCCAGCAGCTTAAGAGGGGAAACCACAGATACGCAGTATTTT. Its translation is CASSLRGETTDTQYF.

This clonotype showed up many times. V usage is TRBV12-3 or TRBV12-4 and J usage is TRBJ1-1; D gene unclear. This CDR3 contains 14 residues. Trimming stripped 2 bases from V and 6 bases from J, with 13 bases between. The DNA of the CDR3 is TGTGCCAGCAGTTTACGTTGGCGGTCCTCTGAAGCTTTCTTT. Its translation is CASSLRWRSSEAFF.

This clonotype has ten or more counts. J is TRBJ1-4 and V is TRBV20-1, with D unclear. This CDR3 comprises 13 residues. CDR1 is DFQATT, CDR2 SNEGSKA, per germline (reference sequence). V shed 5 bases and J shed 2 bases, with 9 bases lying between them. The CDR3 sequence: CSAPGTTNEKLFF. As DNA, the CDR3 is TGCAGTGCTCCGGGCACCACTAATGAAAAACTGTTTTTT.

This clonotype has just a few counts. CDR3 bases: TGTGCCAGCAGCTTAGCAGGGGAGAACACTGAAGCTTTCTTT. Amino acids: CASSLAGENTEAFF. The V call is TRBV11-2, the J call TRBJ1-1, with D tentatively TRBD1 (6 bases). Germline V lookup: CDR1 SGHAT, CDR2 FQNNGV. The CDR3 totals 14 residues. The ends were cut back, 1 base at V and 1 base at J, with 7 bases in the middle.

The chain uses TRBV20-1 and TRBJ2-1, with D maybe TRBD2 (6 bases). V dropped 0 bases and J dropped 0 bases, with 15 bases sitting between them. CDR3 length: 17 amino acids. Germline V gene sequence: CDR1 DFQATT, CDR2 SNEGSKA (reference sequence). The DNA for the CDR3 is TGCAGTGCTAGAGACATCCTAGCGTTGAGCTCCTACAATGAGCAGTTCTTC. It yields the protein CSARDILALSSYNEQFF.